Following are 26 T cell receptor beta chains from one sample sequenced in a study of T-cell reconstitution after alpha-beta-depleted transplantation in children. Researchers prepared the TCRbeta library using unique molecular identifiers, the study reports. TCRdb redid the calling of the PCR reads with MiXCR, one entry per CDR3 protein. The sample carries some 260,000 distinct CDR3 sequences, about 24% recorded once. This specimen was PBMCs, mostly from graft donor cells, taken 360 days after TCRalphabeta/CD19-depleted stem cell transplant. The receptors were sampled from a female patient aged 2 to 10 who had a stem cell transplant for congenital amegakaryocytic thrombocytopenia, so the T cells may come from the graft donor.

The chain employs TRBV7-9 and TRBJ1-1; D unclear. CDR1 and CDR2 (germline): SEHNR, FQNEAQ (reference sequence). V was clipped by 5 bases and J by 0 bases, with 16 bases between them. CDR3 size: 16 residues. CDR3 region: CASSPDTYAMNTEAFF. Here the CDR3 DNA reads TGTGCCAGCAGCCCAGACACCTACGCTATGAACACTGAAGCTTTCTTT.

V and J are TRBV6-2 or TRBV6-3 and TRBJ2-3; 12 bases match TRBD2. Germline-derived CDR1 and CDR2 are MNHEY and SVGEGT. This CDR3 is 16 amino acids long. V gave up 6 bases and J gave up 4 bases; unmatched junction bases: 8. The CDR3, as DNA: TGTGCCAGCAGCCAGAGACTAGCGGGAGTCTCAGATACGCAGTATTTT. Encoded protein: CASSQRLAGVSDTQYF.

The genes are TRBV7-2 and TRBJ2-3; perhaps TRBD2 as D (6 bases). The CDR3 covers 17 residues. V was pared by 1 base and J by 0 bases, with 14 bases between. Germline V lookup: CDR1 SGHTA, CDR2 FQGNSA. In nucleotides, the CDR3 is TGTGCCAGCAGCTTAGTAAGGCGGGGACGAAGCACAGATACGCAGTATTTT. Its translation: CASSLVRRGRSTDTQYF.

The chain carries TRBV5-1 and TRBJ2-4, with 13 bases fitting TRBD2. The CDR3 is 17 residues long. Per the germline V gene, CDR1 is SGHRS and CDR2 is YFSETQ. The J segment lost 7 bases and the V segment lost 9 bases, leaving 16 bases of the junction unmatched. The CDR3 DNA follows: TGCGCCACCAGTCAAATACTAGCGGGGGGGCCCGGGAACATTCAGTACTTC. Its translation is CATSQILAGGPGNIQYF.

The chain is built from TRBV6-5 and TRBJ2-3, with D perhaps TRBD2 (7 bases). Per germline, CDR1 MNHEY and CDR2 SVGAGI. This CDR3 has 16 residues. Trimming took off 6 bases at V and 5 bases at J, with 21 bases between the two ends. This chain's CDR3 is CASRGLGGGAKDTQYF. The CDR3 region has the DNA TGTGCCAGCAGAGGACTTGGGGGGGGGGCTAAAGATACGCAGTATTTT.

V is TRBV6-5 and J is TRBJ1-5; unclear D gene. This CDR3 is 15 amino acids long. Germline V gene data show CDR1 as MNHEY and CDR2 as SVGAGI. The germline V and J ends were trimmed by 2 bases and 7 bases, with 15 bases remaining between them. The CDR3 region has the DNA TGTGCCAGCAGTTACATAGGGCAGCCGGGGCAGCCCCAGCATTTT. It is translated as CASSYIGQPGQPQHF.

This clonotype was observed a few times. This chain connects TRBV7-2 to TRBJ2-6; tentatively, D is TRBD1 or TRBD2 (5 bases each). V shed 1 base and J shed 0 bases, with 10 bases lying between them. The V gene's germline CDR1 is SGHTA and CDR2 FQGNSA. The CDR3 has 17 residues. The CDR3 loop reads CASSLVSGSSGANVLTF. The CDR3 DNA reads TGTGCCAGCAGCTTAGTTTCAGGGAGCTCTGGGGCCAACGTCCTGACTTTC.

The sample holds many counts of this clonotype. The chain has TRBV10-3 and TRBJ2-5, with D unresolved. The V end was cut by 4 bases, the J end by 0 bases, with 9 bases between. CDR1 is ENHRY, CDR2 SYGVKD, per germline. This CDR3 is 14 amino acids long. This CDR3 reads CAISVSQDQETQYF. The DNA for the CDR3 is TGTGCCATCAGTGTCTCCCAGGACCAAGAGACCCAGTACTTC.

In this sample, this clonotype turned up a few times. The CDR3 here is CASSQDKALGEQFF. The CDR3, as DNA: TGTGCCAGCAGCCAAGATAAGGCGTTAGGGGAGCAGTTCTTC. V usage is TRBV4-2 and J usage is TRBJ2-1; no clear D gene. This CDR3 has 14 residues. The V and J ends lost 0 bases and 10 bases respectively, with 13 bases between them. Germline V CDR1 and CDR2: LGHNA, YNFKEQ.

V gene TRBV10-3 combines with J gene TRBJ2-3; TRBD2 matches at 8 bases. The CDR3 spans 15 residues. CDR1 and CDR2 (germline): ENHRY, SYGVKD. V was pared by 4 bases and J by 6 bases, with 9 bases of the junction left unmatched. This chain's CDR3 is CAISGRYPGGDTQYF. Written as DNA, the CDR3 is TGTGCCATCAGTGGAAGGTACCCGGGAGGGGATACGCAGTATTTT.

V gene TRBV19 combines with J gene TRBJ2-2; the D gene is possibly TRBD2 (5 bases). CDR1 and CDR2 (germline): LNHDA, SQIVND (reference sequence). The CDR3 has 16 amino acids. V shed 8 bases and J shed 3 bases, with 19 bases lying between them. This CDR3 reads CASSLARKADTGELFF. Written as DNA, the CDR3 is TGTGCCAGTTCCTTGGCCCGAAAAGCGGACACCGGGGAGCTGTTTTTT.

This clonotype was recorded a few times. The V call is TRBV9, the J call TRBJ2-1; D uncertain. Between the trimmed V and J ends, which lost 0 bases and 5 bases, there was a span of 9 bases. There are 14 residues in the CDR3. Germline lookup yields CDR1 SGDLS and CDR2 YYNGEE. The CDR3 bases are TGTGCCAGCAGCGTAGATATGGTCGACAATGAGCAGTTCTTC. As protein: CASSVDMVDNEQFF.

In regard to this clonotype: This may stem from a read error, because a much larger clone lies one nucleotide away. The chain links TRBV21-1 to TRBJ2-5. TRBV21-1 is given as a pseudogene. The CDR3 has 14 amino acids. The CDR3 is CASSNGHIAEAQYF. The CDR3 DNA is TGTGCCAGCAGCAATGGGCATATCGCAGAGGCCCAGTACTTC.

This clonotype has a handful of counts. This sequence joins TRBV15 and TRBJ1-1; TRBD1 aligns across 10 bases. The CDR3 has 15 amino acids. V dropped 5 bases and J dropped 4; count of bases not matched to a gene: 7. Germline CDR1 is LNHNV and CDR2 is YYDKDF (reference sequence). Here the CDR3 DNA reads TGTGCCACCAGCCCACCGGGACAGGGGAGCACTGAAGCTTTCTTT. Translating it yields CATSPPGQGSTEAFF. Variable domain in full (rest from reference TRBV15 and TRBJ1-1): DAMVIQNPRYQVTQFGKPVTLSCSQTLNHNVMYWYQQKSSQAPKLLFHYYDKDFNNEADTPDNFQSRRPNTSFCFLDIRSPGLGDTAMYLCATSPPGQGSTEAFFGQGTRLTVV.

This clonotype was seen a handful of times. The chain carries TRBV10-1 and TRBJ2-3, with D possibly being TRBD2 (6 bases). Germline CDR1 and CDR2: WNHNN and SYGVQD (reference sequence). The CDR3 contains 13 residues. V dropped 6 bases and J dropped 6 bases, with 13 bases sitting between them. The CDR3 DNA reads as TGCGCCAGCAGGAGATCTGGGGGGGATACGCAGTATTTT. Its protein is CASRRSGGDTQYF.

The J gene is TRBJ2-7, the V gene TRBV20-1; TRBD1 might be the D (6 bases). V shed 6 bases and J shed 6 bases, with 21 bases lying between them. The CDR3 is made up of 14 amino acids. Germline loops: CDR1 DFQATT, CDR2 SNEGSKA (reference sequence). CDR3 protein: CSAHSGRGRGEQYF. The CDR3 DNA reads TGCAGTGCCCACTCCGGCAGGGGACGGGGCGAGCAGTACTTC.

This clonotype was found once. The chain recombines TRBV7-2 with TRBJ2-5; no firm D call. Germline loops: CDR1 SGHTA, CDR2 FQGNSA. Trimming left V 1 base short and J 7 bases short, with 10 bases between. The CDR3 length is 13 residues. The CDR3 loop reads CASSLDRRGTQYF. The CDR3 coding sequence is TGTGCCAGCAGCTTAGACAGACGTGGGACCCAGTACTTC.

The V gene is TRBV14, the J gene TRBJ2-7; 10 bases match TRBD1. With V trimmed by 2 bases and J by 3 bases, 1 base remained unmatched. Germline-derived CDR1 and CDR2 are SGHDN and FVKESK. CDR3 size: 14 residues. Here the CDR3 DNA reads TGTGCCAGCAGCCAATGGACAGGGGGCTACGAGCAGTACTTC. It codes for CASSQWTGGYEQYF.

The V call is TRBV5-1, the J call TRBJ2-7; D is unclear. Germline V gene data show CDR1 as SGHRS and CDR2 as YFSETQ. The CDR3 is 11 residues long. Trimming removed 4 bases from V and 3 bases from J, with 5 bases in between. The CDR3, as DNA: TGCGCCAGCAGCACTGACTACGAGCAGTACTTC. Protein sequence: CASSTDYEQYF.

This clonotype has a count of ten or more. CDR3 amino acids: CASSFSGQHTDTQYF. The DNA of the CDR3 is TGTGCCAGCAGTTTCTCGGGGCAACATACAGATACGCAGTATTTT. V and J are TRBV12-3 or TRBV12-4 and TRBJ2-3, with D possibly being TRBD1 or TRBD2 (5 bases each). This CDR3 has 15 residues. Trimming stripped 3 bases from V and 3 bases from J, with 13 bases between.

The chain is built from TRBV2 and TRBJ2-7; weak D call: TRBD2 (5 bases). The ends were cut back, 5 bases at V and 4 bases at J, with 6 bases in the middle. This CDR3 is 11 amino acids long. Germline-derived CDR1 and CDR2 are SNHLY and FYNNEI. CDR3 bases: TGTGCCAGCAGTTGGAGGTACGAGCAGTACTTC. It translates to CASSWRYEQYF.

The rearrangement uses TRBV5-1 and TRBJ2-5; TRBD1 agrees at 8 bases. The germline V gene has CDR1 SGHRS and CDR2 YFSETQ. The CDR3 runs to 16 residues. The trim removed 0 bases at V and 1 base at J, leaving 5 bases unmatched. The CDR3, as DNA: TGCGCCAGCAGCTTGGCTGGCAGGGGGCCCCAAGAGACCCAGTACTTC. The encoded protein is CASSLAGRGPQETQYF.

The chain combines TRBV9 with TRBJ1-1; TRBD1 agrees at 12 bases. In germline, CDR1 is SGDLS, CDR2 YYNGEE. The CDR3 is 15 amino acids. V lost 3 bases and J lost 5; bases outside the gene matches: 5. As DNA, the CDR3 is TGTGCCAGCAGCGCGTGGGACAGGGGGCCGACTGAAGCTTTCTTT. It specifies CASSAWDRGPTEAFF.

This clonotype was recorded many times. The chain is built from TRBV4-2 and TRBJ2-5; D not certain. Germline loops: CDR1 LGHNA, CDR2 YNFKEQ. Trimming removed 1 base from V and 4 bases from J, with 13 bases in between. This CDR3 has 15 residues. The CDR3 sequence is CASSQVPIDGETQYF. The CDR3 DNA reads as TGTGCCAGCAGCCAAGTCCCCATCGACGGAGAGACCCAGTACTTC.

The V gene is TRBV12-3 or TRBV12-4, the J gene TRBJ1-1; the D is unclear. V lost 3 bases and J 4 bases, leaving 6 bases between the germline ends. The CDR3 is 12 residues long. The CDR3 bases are TGTGCCAGCAGTTTTGGATCCACTGAAGCTTTCTTT. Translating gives CASSFGSTEAFF.

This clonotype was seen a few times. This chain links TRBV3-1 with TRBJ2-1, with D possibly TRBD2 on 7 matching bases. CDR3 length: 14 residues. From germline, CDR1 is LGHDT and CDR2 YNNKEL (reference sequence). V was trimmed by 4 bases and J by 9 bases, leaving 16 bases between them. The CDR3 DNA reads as TGTGCCAGCAGCCCCGGGGGGCCCGTGGTTGAGCAGTTCTTC. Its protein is CASSPGGPVVEQFF.